This T cell receptor (beta chain) stems from a study of post-analysis software for immune sequencing data. Study-wide points: Controls' normalized Chao1 diversity significantly exceeded that of multiple sclerosis patients.

A single count supports this clonotype. Its antigen is currently unknown. TCR beta cDNA libraries had unique molecular identifiers. Input populations of roughly 0.95 to 10 million T cells gave rise to roughly 0.5 million cDNA molecules. One entry per CDR3 protein results from TCRdb running MiXCR on the PCR reads. The sample records hundreds of thousands of distinct CDR3 sequences, approximately 50% being singletons. Sequencing used blood. The sequence came from a girl between 10 and 17 years old with multiple sclerosis.

The DNA for the CDR3 is TGTGCCAGCAAACGCGGGAGCCCCTACGAGCAGTACTTC. Protein product: CASKRGSPYEQYF. V is TRBV12-3 or TRBV12-4 and J is TRBJ2-7, with 7 bases lining up with TRBD2. This CDR3 comprises 13 residues. V lost 7 bases, J lost 2 bases, and 5 bases stayed unmatched.